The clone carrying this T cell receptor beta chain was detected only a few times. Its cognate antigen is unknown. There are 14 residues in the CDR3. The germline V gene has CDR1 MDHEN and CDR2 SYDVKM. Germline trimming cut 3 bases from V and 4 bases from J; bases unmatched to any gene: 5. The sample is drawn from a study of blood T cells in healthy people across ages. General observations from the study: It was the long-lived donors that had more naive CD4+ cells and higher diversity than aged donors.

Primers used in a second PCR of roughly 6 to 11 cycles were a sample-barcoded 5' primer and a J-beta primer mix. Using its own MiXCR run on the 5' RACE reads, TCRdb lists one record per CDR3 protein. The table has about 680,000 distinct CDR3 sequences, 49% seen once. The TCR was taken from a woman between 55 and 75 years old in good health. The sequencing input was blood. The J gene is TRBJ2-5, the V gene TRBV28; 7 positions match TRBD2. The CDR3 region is CASSFRGRGETQYF. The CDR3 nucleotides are TGTGCCAGCAGTTTTCGCGGGAGAGGAGAGACCCAGTACTTC.